This TCR beta chain comes out of a study of blood T cells in healthy people across ages (dated by TCRdb to the mid-2010s). Describing the broader study: Template switching captured roughly one uniquely barcoded TCR beta cDNA molecule per two T cells in model experiments. Age-related changes in TCR beta repertoire diversity were measured in the study by deep sequencing normalized with unique cDNA molecular identifiers. The donors were divided into four age groups: young (average roughly 17 years), middle-aged (about 40), aged (about 60) and long-lived (roughly 82). Two additional independent replicas of 1 million unique cDNA reads from the same blood draw were analyzed for two donors (one aged 18 to 30 and one aged 80 or older). Donors of different ages were randomly distributed across sequencing lanes to avoid experimental bias.

Preparation of the library involved 5' RACE. Sequencer: Illumina HiSeq 2500. A second PCR of about 7 to 12 cycles was run with a J-beta primer mix and a sample-barcoded 5' primer. A unique molecular identifier was introduced onto each TCR beta cDNA molecule by a template-switch 5' adaptor carrying 12 random nucleotides. Each sample yielded at least 2.5 million CDR3-containing paired-end reads. The Mint cDNA synthesis kit, primed by a TRBC-specific oligonucleotide, was used to synthesize first-strand cDNA from all RNA. All cDNA was treated with uracil-DNA glycosylase and then went through a first 18-cycle PCR with the universal primers M1SS and BC2_uni_R. Turning to the authors' computational methods: For normalization, 1 million high-quality reads, each with a distinct molecular identifier, were randomly selected from each sample. Reads with shared molecular identifiers were discarded instead of being binned into consensus sequences. MiTCR, with a Q25 quality threshold and the strictest error-elimination algorithm, was used for CDR3 identification, clonotype clustering and error correction. A nonparametric unseen species model using Euler transformation provided a lower-bound estimate of total TCR beta diversity. TCRdb trimmed public reads at Q25 via fastp, called clones via MiXCR and kept in-frame beta chains. Each CDR3 protein gets just one entry, which takes the most common genes and DNA from the rows behind it. Clone size and V and J calls follow TCRdb, not the original study. This sample holds approximately 730,000 distinct CDR3 sequences; about 48% were observed only once. Clones ranked in the top ten supply approximately 40% of the sample.

Concerning this clonotype: Its antigen is not yet known. No base-level quality is on record; no much larger clone is a single base apart.

The paper's findings and limits, for the study overall: Total diversity estimates from one million sequenced T cells were considered lower bounds and underestimates. Because the CMV infection status of the donors was unknown, age-related changes in expanded clonotypes may potentially have been confounded. As age increased, observed TCR beta diversity per million T cells dropped in a roughly linear way, and a significant reduction was already evident by age around 41. Because profiling used bulk unsorted PBMCs, naive and antigen-experienced compartments could not be compared conclusively. There was a strong correlation between observed TCR beta diversity and the percentage of naive T cells measured by flow cytometry. Compared with the aged group, the long-lived group had more naive CD4+ T cells, fewer expanded clones and increased TCR diversity, a pattern suggesting age selection.

The 40 or so donors, aged about 6 to 95 years, were systemically healthy Caucasian individuals from Russia. Approximately 10 milliliters of peripheral blood were collected from each donor into EDTA-treated Vacutainer tubes. PBMCs were isolated by Ficoll-Paque density-gradient centrifugation, with at least 6.5 million obtained per sample. Total RNA, at least 6 micrograms per sample, was extracted from PBMCs with Trizol reagent. For every donor, an aliquot of PBMCs went through flow cytometry to measure the percentages of naive CD45RAhigh/CD27high T cells. The CDR3 starts with the cysteine, ends with the phenylalanine, and has 12 residues. Just the 36-base CDR3 DNA is kept, in frame starting at base 1. Relative to germline, V is 6 bases shorter and J is 14 bases shorter, with 18 bases between their ends. The CDR1 and CDR2 encoded by the germline V gene are SNHLY and FYNNEI.

The clonotype was recovered from a man older than 75 in good health. Material: blood. This sequence uses TRBV2 and TRBJ2-3; a tentative D match to TRBD1 spans 6 bases. The bases read TGTGCCAGCAGAAGACAGGAGACGCACGCGTATTTT. This sequence encodes CASRRQETHAYF. When the CDR3 is completed using the reference TRBV2 and TRBJ2-3 genes on either side, the full variable domain is EPEVTQTPSHQVTQMGQEVILRCVPISNHLYFYWYRQILGQKVEFLVSFYNNEISEKSEIFDDQFSVERPDGSNFTLKIRSTKLEDSAMYFCASRRQETHAYFGPGTRLTVL.